This record concerns one T cell receptor (beta chain) sequence. The antigen remains unidentified. Measured with immunoSEQ multiplex PCR; TCRdb has only the in-frame clones, and not every one. The table records over 35,000 clones, roughly 75% of them present only once. The germline V gene encodes CDR1 WNHNN and CDR2 SYGVQD (reference sequence). The J segment lost 3 bases and the V segment lost 8 bases, leaving 5 bases of the junction unmatched. CDR3 size: 15 residues. These data originate in a study of T cell responses to AZD1222 COVID-19 vaccine. Findings of the study overall: Targets within unmutated variant regions were reportedly found for nearly half of spike-specific TCRs. CD4 TCRs linked to vaccination spanned spike, dominating at 160-218 and 743-854.

The sequencing used peripheral blood, collected 28 days after the second dose of the MenACWY control vaccine. The origin of this receptor is an adult who received the MenACWY meningococcal vaccine as a control. This chain uses TRBV10-1 with TRBJ1-4; 11 bases map to TRBD1. CDR3 residues: CASGRTGGSNEKLFF. Here the CDR3 DNA reads TGCGCCAGCGGTAGGACAGGGGGCTCTAATGAAAAACTGTTTTTT.